This entry lists 4 T cell receptor beta chains sequenced from one sample in a study of T-cell reconstitution after alpha-beta-depleted transplantation in children. The TCRbeta library incorporated unique molecular identifiers. MiXCR, applied by TCRdb to the PCR reads, yields one record per CDR3 protein. The sample shows almost 500,000 distinct CDR3 sequences, approximately 12% of them seen only once. The material sequenced was PBMCs from the stem cell graft donor, taken from the stem cell graft. Receptors originate from a human donor who donated a stem cell graft to a child with combined immunodeficiency.

This clonotype was seen at least ten times. The rearrangement links TRBV29-1 to TRBJ2-1; TRBD2 aligns across 9 bases. CDR1 is SQVTM, CDR2 ANQGSEA, per germline. V trimming: 0 bases; J trimming: 4 bases; junction bases outside the gene matches: 7. CDR3 length: 16 residues. Here the CDR3 reads CSVEDLRLAVYNEQFF. The CDR3 bases are TGCAGCGTTGAAGATCTCCGACTAGCGGTTTACAATGAGCAGTTCTTC.

A few counts support this clonotype. The gene calls are TRBV12-3 or TRBV12-4 and TRBJ1-3; no reliable D call. V was clipped by 7 bases and J by 0 bases, with 1 base between them. The CDR3 loop spans 11 amino acids. As DNA, the CDR3 is TGTGCCAGCAACTCTGGAAACACCATATATTTT. It specifies CASNSGNTIYF.

This chain uses TRBV24-1 with TRBJ2-5; TRBD2 matches 7 bases. This CDR3 has 14 amino acids. Germline CDR1 and CDR2: KGHDR and SFDVKD. V was clipped by 5 bases and J by 2 bases; unmatched bases: 4. The CDR3 protein is CATSASGGQETQYF. Written as DNA, the CDR3 is TGTGCCACCAGTGCATCCGGGGGGCAAGAGACCCAGTACTTC.

This clonotype turned up a few times. CDR3: CASSFGRRETQYF. CDR3 coding DNA: TGTGCCAGCAGTTTTGGCAGACGAGAGACCCAGTACTTC. The chain couples TRBV6-2 or TRBV6-3 to TRBJ2-5; D ambiguous. The germline V and J ends were trimmed by 4 bases and 4 bases, with 10 bases remaining between them. The CDR3 has 13 amino acids. Per the germline V gene, CDR1 is MNHEY and CDR2 is SVGEGT.